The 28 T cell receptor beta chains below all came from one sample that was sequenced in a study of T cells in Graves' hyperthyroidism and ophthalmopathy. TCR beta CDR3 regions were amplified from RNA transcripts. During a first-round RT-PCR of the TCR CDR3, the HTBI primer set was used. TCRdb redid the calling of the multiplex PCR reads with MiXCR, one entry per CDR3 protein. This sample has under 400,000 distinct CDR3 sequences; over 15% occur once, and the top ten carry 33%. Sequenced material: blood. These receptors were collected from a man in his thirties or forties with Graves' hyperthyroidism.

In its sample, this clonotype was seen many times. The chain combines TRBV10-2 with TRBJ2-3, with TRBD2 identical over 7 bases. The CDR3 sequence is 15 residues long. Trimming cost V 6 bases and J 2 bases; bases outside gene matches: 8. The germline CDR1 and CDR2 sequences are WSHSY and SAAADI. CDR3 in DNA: TGCGCCAGCAGCGGAGCTAGCGGAAACACAGATACGCAGTATTTT. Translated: CASSGASGNTDTQYF.

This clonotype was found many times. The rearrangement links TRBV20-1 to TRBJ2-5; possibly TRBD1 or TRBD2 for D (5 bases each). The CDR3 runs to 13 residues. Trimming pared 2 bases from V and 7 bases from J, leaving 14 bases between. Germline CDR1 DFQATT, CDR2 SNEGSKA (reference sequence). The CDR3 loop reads CSARSPLGGTQYF. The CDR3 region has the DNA TGCAGTGCTAGATCTCCCCTTGGGGGGACCCAGTACTTC.

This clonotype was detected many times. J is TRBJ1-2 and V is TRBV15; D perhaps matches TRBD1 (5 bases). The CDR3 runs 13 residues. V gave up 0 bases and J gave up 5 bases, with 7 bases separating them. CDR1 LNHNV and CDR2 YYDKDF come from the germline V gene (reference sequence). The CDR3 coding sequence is TGTGCCACCAGCAGAGAAGGGGATTATGGCTACACCTTC. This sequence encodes CATSREGDYGYTF.

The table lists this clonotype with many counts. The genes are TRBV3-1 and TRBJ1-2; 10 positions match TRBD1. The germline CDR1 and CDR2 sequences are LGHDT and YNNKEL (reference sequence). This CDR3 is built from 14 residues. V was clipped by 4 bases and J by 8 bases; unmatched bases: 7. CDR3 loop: CASSRDRGSGGYTF. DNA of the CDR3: TGTGCCAGCAGCCGGGACAGGGGATCGGGAGGCTACACCTTC.

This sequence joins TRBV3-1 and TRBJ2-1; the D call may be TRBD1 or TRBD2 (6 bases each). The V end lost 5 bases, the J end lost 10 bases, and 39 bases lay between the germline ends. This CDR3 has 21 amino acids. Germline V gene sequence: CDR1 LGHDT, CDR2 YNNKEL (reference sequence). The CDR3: CASSSGAGTLLGWSIQGEQFF. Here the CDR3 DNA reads TGTGCCAGCAGCTCGGGAGCCGGGACATTACTCGGTTGGTCTATACAGGGCGAGCAGTTCTTC.

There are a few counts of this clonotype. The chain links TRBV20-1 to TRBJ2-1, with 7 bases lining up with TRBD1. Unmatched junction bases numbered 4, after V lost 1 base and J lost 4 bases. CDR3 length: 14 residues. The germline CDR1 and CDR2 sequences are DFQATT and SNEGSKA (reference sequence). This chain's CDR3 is CSARAGRGYNEQFF. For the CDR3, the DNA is TGCAGTGCTAGAGCGGGCAGGGGGTACAATGAGCAGTTCTTC.

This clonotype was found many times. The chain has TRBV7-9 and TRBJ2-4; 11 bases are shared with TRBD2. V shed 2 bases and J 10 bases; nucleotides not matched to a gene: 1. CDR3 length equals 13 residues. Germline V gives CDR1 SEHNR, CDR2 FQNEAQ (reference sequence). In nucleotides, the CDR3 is TGTGCCAGCAGCTTACGGACTAGCGGGATTCAGTACTTC. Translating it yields CASSLRTSGIQYF.

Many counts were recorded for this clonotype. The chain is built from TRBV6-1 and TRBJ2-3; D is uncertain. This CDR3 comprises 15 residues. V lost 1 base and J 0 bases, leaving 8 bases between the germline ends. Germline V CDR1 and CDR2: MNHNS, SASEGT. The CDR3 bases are TGTGCCAGCAGTGAAGGCGGATTAAGCACAGATACGCAGTATTTT. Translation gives CASSEGGLSTDTQYF.

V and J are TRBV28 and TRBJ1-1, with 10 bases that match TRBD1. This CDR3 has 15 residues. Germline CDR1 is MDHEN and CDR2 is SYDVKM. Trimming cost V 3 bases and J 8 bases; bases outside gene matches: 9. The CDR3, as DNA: TGTGCCAGCAGTTTGGGGGGGACAGGGGTTCACGAAGCTTTCTTT. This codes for CASSLGGTGVHEAFF. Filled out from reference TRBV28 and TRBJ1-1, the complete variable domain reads DVKVTQSSRYLVKRTGEKVFLECVQDMDHENMFWYRQDPGLGLRLIYFSYDVKMKEKGDIPEGYSVSREKKERFSLILESASTNQTSMYLCASSLGGTGVHEAFFGQGTRLTVV.

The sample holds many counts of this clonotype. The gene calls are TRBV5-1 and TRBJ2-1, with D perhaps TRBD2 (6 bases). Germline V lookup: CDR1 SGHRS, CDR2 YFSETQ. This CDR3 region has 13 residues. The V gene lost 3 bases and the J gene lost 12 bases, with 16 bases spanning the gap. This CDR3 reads CASSSTTTGRQFF. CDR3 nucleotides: TGCGCCAGCAGCTCGACCACCACCGGGAGGCAGTTCTTC. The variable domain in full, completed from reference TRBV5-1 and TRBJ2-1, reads KAGVTQTPRYLIKTRGQQVTLSCSPISGHRSVSWYQQTPGQGLQFLFEYFSETQRNKGNFPGRFSGRQFSNSRSEMNVSTLELGDSALYLCASSSTTTGRQFFGPGTRLTVL.

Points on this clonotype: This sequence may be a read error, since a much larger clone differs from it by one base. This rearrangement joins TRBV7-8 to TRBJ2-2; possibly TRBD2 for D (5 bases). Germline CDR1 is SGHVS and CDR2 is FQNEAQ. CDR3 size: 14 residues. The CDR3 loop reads CASSLARGSGELLF. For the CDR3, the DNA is TGTGCCAGCAGCTTAGCGCGCGGTTCCGGGGAGCTGCTTTTT.

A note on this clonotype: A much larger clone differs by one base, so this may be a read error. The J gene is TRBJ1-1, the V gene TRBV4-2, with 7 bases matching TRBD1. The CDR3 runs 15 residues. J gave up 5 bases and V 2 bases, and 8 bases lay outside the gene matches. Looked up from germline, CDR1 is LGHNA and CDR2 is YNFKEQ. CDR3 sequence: CASSQWASGGTEAFF. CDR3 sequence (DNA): TGTGCCAGCAGCCAATGGGCCTCAGGGGGTACTGAAGCTTTCTTT.

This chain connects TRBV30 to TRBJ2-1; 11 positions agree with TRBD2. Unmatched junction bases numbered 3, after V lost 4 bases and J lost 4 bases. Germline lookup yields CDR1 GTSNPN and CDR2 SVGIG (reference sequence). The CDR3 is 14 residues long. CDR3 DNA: TGTGCCTGGACTGGGACTAGCGGTTACAATGAGCAGTTCTTC. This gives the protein CAWTGTSGYNEQFF.

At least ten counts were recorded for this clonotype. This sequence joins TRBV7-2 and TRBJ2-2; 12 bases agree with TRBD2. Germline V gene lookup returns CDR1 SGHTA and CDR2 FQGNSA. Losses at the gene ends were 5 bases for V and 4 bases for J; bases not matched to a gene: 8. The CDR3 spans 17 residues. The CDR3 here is CASSTPGLAGPTGELFF. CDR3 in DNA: TGTGCCAGCAGCACACCCGGACTAGCGGGACCCACCGGGGAGCTGTTTTTT.

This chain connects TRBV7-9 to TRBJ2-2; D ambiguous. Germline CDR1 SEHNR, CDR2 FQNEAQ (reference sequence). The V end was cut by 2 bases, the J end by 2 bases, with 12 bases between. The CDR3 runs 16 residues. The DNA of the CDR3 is TGTGCCAGCAGCTTAAGGGTCGACACCAACACCGGGGAGCTGTTTTTT. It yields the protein CASSLRVDTNTGELFF.

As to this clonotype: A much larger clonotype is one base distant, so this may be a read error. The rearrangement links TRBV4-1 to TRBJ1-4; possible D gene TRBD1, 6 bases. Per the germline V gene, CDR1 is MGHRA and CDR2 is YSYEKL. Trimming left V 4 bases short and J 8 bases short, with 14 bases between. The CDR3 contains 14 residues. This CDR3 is CASSPYRAGEKLFF. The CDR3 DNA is TGCGCCAGCAGCCCCTACAGGGCGGGCGAAAAACTGTTTTTT.

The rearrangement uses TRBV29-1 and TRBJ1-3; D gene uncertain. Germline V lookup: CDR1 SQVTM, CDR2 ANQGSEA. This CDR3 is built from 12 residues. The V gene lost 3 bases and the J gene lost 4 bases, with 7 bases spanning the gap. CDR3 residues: CSVDPPGNTIYF. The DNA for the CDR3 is TGCAGCGTTGACCCTCCGGGAAACACCATATATTTT.

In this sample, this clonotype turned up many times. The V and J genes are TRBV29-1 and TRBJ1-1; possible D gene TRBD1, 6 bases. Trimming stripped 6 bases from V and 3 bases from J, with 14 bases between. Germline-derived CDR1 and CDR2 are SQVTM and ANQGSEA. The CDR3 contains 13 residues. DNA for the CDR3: TGCAGCGTAAAGCAGGGGAGGGACACTGAAGCTTTCTTT. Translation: CSVKQGRDTEAFF.

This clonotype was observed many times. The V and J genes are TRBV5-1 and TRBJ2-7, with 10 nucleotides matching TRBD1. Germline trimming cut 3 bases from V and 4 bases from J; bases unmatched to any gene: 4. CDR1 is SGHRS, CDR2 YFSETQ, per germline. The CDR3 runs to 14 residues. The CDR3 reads CASSSSGQGYEQYF. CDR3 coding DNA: TGCGCCAGCAGCTCCTCGGGACAGGGGTACGAGCAGTACTTC. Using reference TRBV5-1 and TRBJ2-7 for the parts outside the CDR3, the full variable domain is KAGVTQTPRYLIKTRGQQVTLSCSPISGHRSVSWYQQTPGQGLQFLFEYFSETQRNKGNFPGRFSGRQFSNSRSEMNVSTLELGDSALYLCASSSSGQGYEQYFGPGTRLTVT.

The CDR3 loop is CASSLGVSGYGYTF. CDR3 bases: TGTGCCAGCAGCCTCGGGGTTTCGGGCTATGGCTACACCTTC. The J gene is TRBJ1-2, the V gene TRBV6-1; D gene uncertain. The CDR3 contains 14 residues. The V end was cut by 6 bases, the J end by 4 bases, with 15 bases between. Germline CDR1 and CDR2: MNHNS and SASEGT.

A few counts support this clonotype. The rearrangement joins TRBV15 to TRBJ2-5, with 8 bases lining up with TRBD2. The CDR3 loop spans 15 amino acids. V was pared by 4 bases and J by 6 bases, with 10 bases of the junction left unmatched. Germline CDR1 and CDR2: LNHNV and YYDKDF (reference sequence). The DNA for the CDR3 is TGTGCCACCAGCACCTCGAGGACTAGCCTACAGACCCAGTACTTC. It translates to CATSTSRTSLQTQYF.

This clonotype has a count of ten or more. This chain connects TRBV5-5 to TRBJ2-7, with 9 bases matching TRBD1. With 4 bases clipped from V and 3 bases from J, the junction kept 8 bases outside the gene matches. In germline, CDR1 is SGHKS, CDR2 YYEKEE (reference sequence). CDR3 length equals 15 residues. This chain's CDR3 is CASSNRNRGHYEQYF. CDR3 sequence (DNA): TGTGCCAGCAGCAACCGAAACAGGGGGCACTACGAGCAGTACTTC.

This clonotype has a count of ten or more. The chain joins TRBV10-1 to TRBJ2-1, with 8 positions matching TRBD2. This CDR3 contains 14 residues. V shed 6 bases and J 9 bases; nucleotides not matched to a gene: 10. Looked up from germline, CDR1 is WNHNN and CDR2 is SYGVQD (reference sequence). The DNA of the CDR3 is TGCGCCAGCAGCCCAGCGGGAGAGGGGGGTGAGCAGTTCTTC. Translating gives CASSPAGEGGEQFF.

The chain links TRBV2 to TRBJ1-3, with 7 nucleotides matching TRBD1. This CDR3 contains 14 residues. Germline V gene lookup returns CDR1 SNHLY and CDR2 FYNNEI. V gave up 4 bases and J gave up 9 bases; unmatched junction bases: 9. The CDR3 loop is CASSGQGRSGTIYF. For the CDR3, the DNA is TGTGCCAGCAGTGGACAGGGCAGGTCCGGCACCATATATTTT.

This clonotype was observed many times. CDR3 DNA sequence: TGTGCCAGCAGTTTATCGTCGCAAATTTTGCCCGGAGGGACAGGGGGCTCGTACGAGCAGTACTTC. Protein product: CASSLSSQILPGGTGGSYEQYF. The gene calls are TRBV27 and TRBJ2-7; 12 bases match TRBD1. CDR1 is MNHEY and CDR2 is SMNVEV in the germline V gene (reference sequence). This CDR3 contains 22 residues. The V gene end was trimmed by 0 bases and the J gene end by 4 bases; junction bases not matched to a gene: 22.

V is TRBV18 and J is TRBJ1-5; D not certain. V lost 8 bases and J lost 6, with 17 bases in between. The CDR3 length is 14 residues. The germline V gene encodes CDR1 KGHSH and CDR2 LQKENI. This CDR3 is CASSTRRAGQPQHF. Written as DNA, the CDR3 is TGTGCCAGCAGTACGCGGAGGGCGGGTCAGCCCCAGCATTTT.

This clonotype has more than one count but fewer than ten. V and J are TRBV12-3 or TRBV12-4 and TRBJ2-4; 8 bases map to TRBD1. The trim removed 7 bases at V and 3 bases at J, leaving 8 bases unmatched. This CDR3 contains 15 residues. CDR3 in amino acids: CASTETGDSKNIQYF. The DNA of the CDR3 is TGTGCCAGCACCGAGACAGGGGATAGCAAAAACATTCAGTACTTC.

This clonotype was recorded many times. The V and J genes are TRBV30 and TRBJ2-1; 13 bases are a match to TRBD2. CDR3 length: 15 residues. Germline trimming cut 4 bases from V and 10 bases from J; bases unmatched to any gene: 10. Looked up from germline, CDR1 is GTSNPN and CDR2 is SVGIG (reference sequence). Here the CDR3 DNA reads TGTGCCTGGAACGAACTAGCGGGAGGGCCTGGGGAGCAGTTCTTC. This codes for CAWNELAGGPGEQFF.